The 12 T cell receptor beta chains below were found in one sample sequenced in a study of blood T cells in healthy people across ages (dated by TCRdb to the mid-2010s). Library preparation employed 5' RACE. These reads were obtained on an Illumina HiSeq 2500. A second PCR of roughly 6 to 12 cycles was run with a J-beta primer mix and a sample-barcoded 5' primer. Using fastp trimming at Q25 and MiXCR clonotype assembly, TCRdb reanalyzed the public sequencing data and kept in-frame beta chains. Each entry merges the rows of one CDR3 protein and shows their most common DNA and genes. In all, the sample holds over 1.5 million distinct CDR3 sequences, and 49% of those were seen once. The ten largest clonotypes hold less than 2.5% of the sample. The sample taken for sequencing was blood. These receptors were collected from a middle-aged woman in good health.

The chain couples TRBV7-9 to TRBJ2-3, with 7 bases identical to TRBD1. V was clipped by 0 bases and J by 3 bases; unmatched bases: 6. The CDR3 has 16 residues. Germline CDR1 SEHNR, CDR2 FQNEAQ (reference sequence). The CDR3 DNA follows: TGTGCCAGCAGCTTAGCGACGACAGGGAAGACAGATACGCAGTATTTT. It codes for CASSLATTGKTDTQYF.

A few counts support this clonotype. This chain joins TRBV29-1 and TRBJ2-3, with 7 bases fitting TRBD2. Losses at the gene ends were 4 bases for V and 1 base for J; bases not matched to a gene: 8. The CDR3 is made up of 15 amino acids. In germline, CDR1 is SQVTM, CDR2 ANQGSEA. The DNA of the CDR3 is TGCAGCGTTGTGCCGGGGACTACCGGCACAGATACGCAGTATTTT. Its protein is CSVVPGTTGTDTQYF.

The V and J genes are TRBV28 and TRBJ2-5, with unresolved D. Trimming took off 1 base at V and 4 bases at J, with 10 bases between the two ends. The CDR3 runs to 14 residues. Germline V gene sequence: CDR1 MDHEN, CDR2 SYDVKM. The CDR3 sequence: CASSLFPGRETQYF. The DNA for the CDR3 is TGTGCCAGCAGTTTATTCCCGGGTCGAGAGACCCAGTACTTC.

This clonotype showed up just a few times. The rearrangement links TRBV3-1 to TRBJ2-7; D gene unclear. Per germline, CDR1 LGHDT and CDR2 YNNKEL (reference sequence). This CDR3 spans 13 amino acids. V lost 5 bases and J lost 0, with 8 bases in between. CDR3 loop: CASSAINSYEQYF. The CDR3 DNA sequence: TGTGCCAGCAGCGCAATAAACTCCTACGAGCAGTACTTC.

V gene TRBV5-1 combines with J gene TRBJ2-7; no definite D call. Trimming left V 4 bases short and J 3 bases short, with 14 bases between. Germline loops: CDR1 SGHRS, CDR2 YFSETQ. The length of the CDR3 is 14 residues. The DNA of the CDR3 is TGCGCCAGCAGCGAAATGGCCGTAAACTACGAGCAGTACTTC. Translating it yields CASSEMAVNYEQYF.

The chain recombines TRBV5-4 with TRBJ1-2; D remains unclear. CDR1 SGHNT and CDR2 YYREEE come from the germline V gene (reference sequence). This CDR3 has 11 residues. The V gene lost 10 bases and the J gene lost 5 bases, with 12 bases spanning the gap. This CDR3 is CASKGGYGYTF. The CDR3, as DNA: TGTGCCTCCAAGGGAGGGTATGGCTACACCTTC. Based on the CDR3 plus reference TRBV5-4 and TRBJ1-2, the full variable domain is ETGVTQSPTHLIKTRGQQVTLRCSSQSGHNTVSWYQQALGQGPQFIFQYYREEENGRGNFPPRFSGLQFPNYSSELNVNALELDDSALYLCASKGGYGYTFGSGTRLTVV.

The chain has TRBV25-1 and TRBJ1-2, with 8 bases identical to TRBD1. This CDR3 has 15 residues. V gave up 5 bases and J gave up 4 bases; unmatched junction bases: 9. The germline V gene encodes CDR1 MGHDK and CDR2 SYGVNS. CDR3 in amino acids: CASSPDRGGTYGYTF. The CDR3 DNA is TGTGCCAGCAGTCCCGACAGGGGAGGCACCTATGGCTACACCTTC.

A few counts support this clonotype. The chain employs TRBV9 and TRBJ2-3; no firm D call. CDR1 is SGDLS and CDR2 is YYNGEE in the germline V gene. The V gene lost 3 bases and the J gene lost 2 bases, with 22 bases spanning the gap. CDR3 length: 18 amino acids. CDR3 coding DNA: TGTGCCAGCAGCGCCCGGACGGTCGGACCCTCCGCCACAGATACGCAGTATTTT. This codes for CASSARTVGPSATDTQYF.

This chain links TRBV15 with TRBJ2-1; D gene uncertain. The V and J ends lost 0 bases and 4 bases respectively, with 13 bases between them. Germline values: CDR1 LNHNV, CDR2 YYDKDF (reference sequence). This CDR3 is 16 amino acids long. The CDR3 sequence is CATSRDLLGRYNEQFF. CDR3 in DNA: TGTGCCACCAGCAGAGATCTATTGGGCCGGTACAATGAGCAGTTCTTC.

The rearrangement uses TRBV6-6 and TRBJ2-5; 11 nucleotides agree with TRBD1. Germline V gene sequence: CDR1 MNHNY, CDR2 SVGAGI (reference sequence). The CDR3 runs to 14 residues. The trim removed 5 bases at V and 11 bases at J, leaving 10 bases unmatched. The CDR3 protein is CASSDRTGGNEQYF. The CDR3 nucleotides read TGTGCCAGCAGTGATAGGACAGGGGGCAATGAGCAGTACTTC.

The chain combines TRBV7-8 with TRBJ1-2, with a weak D call TRBD1 (5 bases). Germline V gives CDR1 SGHVS, CDR2 FQNEAQ. The CDR3 runs to 19 residues. The V and J ends lost 5 bases and 1 base respectively, with 26 bases between them. The CDR3 region is CASSLRDAVEGSYNYGYTF. As DNA, the CDR3 is TGTGCCAGCAGCCTCCGGGACGCCGTCGAAGGGTCTTATAACTATGGCTACACCTTC.

This chain joins TRBV4-2 and TRBJ2-7; D remains unclear. The CDR3 loop spans 14 amino acids. The germline V and J ends were trimmed by 3 bases and 2 bases, with 11 bases remaining between them. Per the germline V gene, CDR1 is LGHNA and CDR2 is YNFKEQ. The CDR3, as DNA: TGTGCCAGCAGCCAGGGCGGCCAGACCTACGAGCAGTACTTC. Translated, it gives CASSQGGQTYEQYF.